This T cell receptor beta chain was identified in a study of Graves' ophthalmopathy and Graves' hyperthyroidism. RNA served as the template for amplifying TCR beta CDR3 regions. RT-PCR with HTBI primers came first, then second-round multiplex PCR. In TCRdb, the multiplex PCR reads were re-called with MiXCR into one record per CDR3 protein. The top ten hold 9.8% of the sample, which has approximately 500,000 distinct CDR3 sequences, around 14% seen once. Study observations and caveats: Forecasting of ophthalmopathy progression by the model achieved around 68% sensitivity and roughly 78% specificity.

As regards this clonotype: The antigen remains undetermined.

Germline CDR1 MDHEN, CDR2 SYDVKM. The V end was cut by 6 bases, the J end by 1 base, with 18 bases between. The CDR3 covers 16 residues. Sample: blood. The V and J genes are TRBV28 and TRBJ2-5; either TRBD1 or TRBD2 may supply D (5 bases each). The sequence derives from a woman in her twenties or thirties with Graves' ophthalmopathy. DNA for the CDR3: TGTGCCAGCAGGCCAATAGGGACGCGAACCCAAGAGACCCAGTACTTC. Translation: CASRPIGTRTQETQYF.